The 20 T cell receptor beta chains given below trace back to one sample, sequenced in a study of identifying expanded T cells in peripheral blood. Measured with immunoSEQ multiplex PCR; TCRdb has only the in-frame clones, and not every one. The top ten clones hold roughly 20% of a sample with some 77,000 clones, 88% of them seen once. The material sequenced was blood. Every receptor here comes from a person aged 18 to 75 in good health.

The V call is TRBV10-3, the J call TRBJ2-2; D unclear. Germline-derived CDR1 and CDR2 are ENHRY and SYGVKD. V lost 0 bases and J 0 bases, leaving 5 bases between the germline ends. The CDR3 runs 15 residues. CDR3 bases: TGTGCCATCAGTGAGTCGGGTGCGAACACCGGGGAGCTGTTTTTT. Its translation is CAISESGANTGELFF.

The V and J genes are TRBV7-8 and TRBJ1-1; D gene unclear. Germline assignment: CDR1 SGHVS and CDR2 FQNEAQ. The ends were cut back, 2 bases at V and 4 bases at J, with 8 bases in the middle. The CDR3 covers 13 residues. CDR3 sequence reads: CASSLMGSTEAFF. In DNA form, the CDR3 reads TGTGCCAGCAGCTTAATGGGAAGCACTGAAGCTTTCTTT.

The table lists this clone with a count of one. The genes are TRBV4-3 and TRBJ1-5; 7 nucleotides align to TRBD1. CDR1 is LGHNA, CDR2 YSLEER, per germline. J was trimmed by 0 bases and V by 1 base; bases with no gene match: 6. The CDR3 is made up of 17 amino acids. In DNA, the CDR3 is TGCGCCAGCAGCCAAGTGTGGGACAGATATAGCAATCAGCCCCAGCATTTT. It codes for CASSQVWDRYSNQPQHF.

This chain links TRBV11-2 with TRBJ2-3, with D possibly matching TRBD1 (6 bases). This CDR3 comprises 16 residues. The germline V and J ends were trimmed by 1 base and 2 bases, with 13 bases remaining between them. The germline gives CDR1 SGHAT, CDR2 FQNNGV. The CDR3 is CASSLGGRGNTDTQYF. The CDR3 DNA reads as TGTGCCAGCAGCTTAGGGGGCAGGGGAAACACAGATACGCAGTATTTT.

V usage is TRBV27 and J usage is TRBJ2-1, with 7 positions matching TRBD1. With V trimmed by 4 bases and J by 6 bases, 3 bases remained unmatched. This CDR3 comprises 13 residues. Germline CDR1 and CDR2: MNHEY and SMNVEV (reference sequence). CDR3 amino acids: CASSWSGGNEQFF. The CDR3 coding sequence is TGTGCCAGCAGTTGGTCAGGGGGCAATGAGCAGTTCTTC.

CDR3 amino acids: CASSPEENTEAFF. The CDR3, as DNA: TGTGCCAGCAGTCCGGAGGAGAACACTGAAGCTTTCTTT. The V gene is TRBV6-4, the J gene TRBJ1-1; D uncertain. The CDR3 is made up of 13 amino acids. V shed 5 bases and J shed 1 base, with 8 bases lying between them. Germline values: CDR1 MRHNA, CDR2 SNTAGT.

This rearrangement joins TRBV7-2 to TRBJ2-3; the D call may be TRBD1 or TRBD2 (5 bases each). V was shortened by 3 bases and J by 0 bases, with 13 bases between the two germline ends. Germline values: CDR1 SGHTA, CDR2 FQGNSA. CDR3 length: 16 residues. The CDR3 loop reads CASSFIGGGSTDTQYF. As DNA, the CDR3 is TGTGCCAGCAGCTTCATTGGTGGGGGTAGCACAGATACGCAGTATTTT.

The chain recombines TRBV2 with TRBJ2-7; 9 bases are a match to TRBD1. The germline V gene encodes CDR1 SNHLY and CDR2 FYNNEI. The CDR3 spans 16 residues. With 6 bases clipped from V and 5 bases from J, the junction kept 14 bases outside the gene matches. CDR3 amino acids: CASSGIRDRALDEQYF. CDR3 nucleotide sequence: TGTGCCAGCAGCGGAATCCGGGACAGGGCGTTGGACGAGCAGTACTTC.

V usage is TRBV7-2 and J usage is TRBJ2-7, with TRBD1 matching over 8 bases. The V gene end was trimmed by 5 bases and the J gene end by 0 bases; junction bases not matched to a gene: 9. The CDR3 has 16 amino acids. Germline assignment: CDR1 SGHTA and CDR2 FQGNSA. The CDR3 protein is CASSPRQGFSSYEQYF. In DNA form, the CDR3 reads TGTGCCAGCAGCCCCAGACAGGGGTTCAGCTCCTACGAGCAGTACTTC.

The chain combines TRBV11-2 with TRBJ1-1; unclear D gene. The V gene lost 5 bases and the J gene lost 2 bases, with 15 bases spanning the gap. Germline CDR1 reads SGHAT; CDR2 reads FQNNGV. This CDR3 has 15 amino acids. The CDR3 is CASSPIGSFNTEAFF. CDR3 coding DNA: TGTGCCAGCAGCCCAATCGGGTCCTTTAACACTGAAGCTTTCTTT. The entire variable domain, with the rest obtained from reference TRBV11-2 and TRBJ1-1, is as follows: EAGVAQSPRYKIIEKRQSVAFWCNPISGHATLYWYQQILGQGPKLLIQFQNNGVVDDSQLPKDRFSAERLKGVDSTLKIQPAKLEDSAVYLCASSPIGSFNTEAFFGQGTRLTVV.

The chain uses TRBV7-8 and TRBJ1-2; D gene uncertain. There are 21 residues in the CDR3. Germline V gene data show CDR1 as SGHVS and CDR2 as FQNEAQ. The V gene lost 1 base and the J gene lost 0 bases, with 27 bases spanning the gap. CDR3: CASSLVVRPIQTGQANYGYTF. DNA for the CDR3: TGTGCCAGCAGCTTAGTCGTTCGACCTATCCAAACTGGTCAGGCTAACTATGGCTACACCTTC.

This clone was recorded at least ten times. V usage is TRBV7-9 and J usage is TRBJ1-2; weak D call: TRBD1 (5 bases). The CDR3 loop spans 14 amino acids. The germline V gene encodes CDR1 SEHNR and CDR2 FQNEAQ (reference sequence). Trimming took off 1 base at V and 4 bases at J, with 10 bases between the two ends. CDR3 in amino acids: CASSLGDGSYGYTF. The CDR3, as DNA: TGTGCCAGCAGCTTAGGGGACGGGAGCTATGGCTACACCTTC.

The CDR3 region is CASGRRLLVELFF. CDR3 sequence (DNA): TGTGCCAGCGGACGGCGGCTTTTGGTGGAGCTGTTTTTT. The J gene is TRBJ2-2, the V gene TRBV6-6; D is unclear. The CDR3 runs 13 residues. Per germline, CDR1 MNHNY and CDR2 SVGAGI (reference sequence). V lost 8 bases and J 10 bases, leaving 17 bases between the germline ends.

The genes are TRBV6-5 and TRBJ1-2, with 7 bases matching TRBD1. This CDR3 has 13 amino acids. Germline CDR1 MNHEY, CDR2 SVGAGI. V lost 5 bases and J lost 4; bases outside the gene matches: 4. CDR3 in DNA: TGTGCCAGCAGTCCCCGGACAGGCTATGGCTACACCTTC. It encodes CASSPRTGYGYTF.

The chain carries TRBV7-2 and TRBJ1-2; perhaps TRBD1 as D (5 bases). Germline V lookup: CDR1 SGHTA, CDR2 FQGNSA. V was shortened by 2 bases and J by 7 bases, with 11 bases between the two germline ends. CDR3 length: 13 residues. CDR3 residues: CASSLTGPRGYTF. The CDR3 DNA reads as TGTGCCAGCAGCTTAACGGGGCCCCGTGGCTACACCTTC.

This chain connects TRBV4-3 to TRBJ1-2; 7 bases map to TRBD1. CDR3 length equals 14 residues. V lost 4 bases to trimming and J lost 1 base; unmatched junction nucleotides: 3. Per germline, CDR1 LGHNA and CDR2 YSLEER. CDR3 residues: CASSLGTVNYGYTF. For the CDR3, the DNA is TGCGCCAGCAGCCTGGGGACAGTTAACTATGGCTACACCTTC.

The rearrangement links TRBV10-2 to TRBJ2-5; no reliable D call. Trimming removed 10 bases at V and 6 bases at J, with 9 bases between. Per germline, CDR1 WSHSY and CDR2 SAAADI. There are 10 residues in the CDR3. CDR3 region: CATLGKTQYF. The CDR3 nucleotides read TGCGCCACCCTGGGAAAGACCCAGTACTTC.

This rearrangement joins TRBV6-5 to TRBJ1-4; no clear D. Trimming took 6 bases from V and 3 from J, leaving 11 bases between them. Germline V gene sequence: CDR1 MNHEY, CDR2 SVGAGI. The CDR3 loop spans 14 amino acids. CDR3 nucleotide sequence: TGTGCCAGCAGCCCCCCGGGAGCTAATGAAAAACTGTTTTTT. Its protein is CASSPPGANEKLFF.

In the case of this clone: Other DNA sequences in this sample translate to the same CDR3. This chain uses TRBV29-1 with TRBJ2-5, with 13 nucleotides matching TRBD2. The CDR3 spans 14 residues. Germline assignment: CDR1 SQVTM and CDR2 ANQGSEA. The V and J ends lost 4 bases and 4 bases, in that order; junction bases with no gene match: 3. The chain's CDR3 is CSVGTSGGVETQYF. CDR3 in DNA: TGCAGCGTTGGGACTAGCGGGGGAGTAGAGACCCAGTACTTC.

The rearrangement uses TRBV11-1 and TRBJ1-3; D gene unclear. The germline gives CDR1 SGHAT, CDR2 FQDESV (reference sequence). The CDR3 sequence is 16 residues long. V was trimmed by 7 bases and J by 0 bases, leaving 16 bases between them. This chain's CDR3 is CASNWGGPHSGNTIYF. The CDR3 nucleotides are TGTGCCAGCAATTGGGGAGGACCACACTCTGGAAACACCATATATTTT.